The 27 T cell receptor beta chains given below trace back to one sample, sequenced in a study of OX40 agonist ivuxolimab in advanced cancers. Profiled with immunoSEQ multiplex PCR; TCRdb holds only in-frame clones, not every one. The profile shows about 80,000 clones, about 86% of them singletons. The specimen comprised CD4+ or CD8+ T cells sorted from blood, sampled in a trial of the OX40 agonist ivuxolimab. These TCRs come from an adult with an advanced solid tumor such as melanoma, head and neck, liver or kidney cancer.

CDR3 in amino acids: CASSEVKHGYTF. In DNA, the CDR3 is TGTGCCAGCAGTGAGGTGAAGCATGGCTACACCTTC. The rearrangement joins TRBV25-1 to TRBJ1-2; unclear D gene. Between the trimmed V and J ends, which lost 3 bases and 6 bases, there was a span of 8 bases. There are 12 residues in the CDR3. Looked up from germline, CDR1 is MGHDK and CDR2 is SYGVNS.

This chain connects TRBV28 to TRBJ2-5, with D tentatively TRBD1 (6 bases). TRBJ2-7 explains the end of the DNA better; the J call may be wrong. This CDR3 has 16 amino acids. The germline gives CDR1 MDHEN, CDR2 SYDVKM. CDR3 in DNA: TGTGCCAGCAGTTCGCCCGGGACACCACCTCCCTACGAGCAGTACTTC. This codes for CASSSPGTPPPYEQYF.

The V and J genes are TRBV5-1 and TRBJ2-7, with D perhaps TRBD1 (6 bases). The length of the CDR3 is 15 residues. Germline CDR1 is SGHRS and CDR2 is YFSETQ. The V end lost 4 bases, the J end lost 0 bases, and 14 bases lay between the germline ends. The CDR3, as DNA: TGCGCCAGCAGCCCTGGGACATTGAGCTCCTACGAGCAGTACTTC. Translation: CASSPGTLSSYEQYF.

About this clone itself: The same CDR3 also results from other DNA sequences found in this sample. The chain is built from TRBV7-9 and TRBJ2-7, with no clear D. In germline, CDR1 is SEHNR, CDR2 FQNEAQ (reference sequence). V lost 2 bases and J lost 4, with 3 bases in between. The CDR3 consists of 11 residues. Written as DNA, the CDR3 is TGTGCCAGCAGCTTACGGTACGAGCAGTACTTC. Encoded protein: CASSLRYEQYF.

V and J are TRBV11-1 and TRBJ2-2, with D perhaps TRBD2 (6 bases). Germline assignment: CDR1 SGHAT and CDR2 FQDESV (reference sequence). This CDR3 has 18 amino acids. The V end was cut by 0 bases, the J end by 1 base, with 15 bases between. In nucleotides, the CDR3 is TGTGCCAGCAGCTTAGCCCACGGGGGAGCCCAGAACACCGGGGAGCTGTTTTTT. Translating gives CASSLAHGGAQNTGELFF.

The chain uses TRBV7-9 and TRBJ1-1; 9 nucleotides align to TRBD1. The length of the CDR3 is 17 residues. Trimming cost V 0 bases and J 4 bases; bases outside gene matches: 9. Germline loops: CDR1 SEHNR, CDR2 FQNEAQ (reference sequence). The CDR3 bases are TGTGCCAGCAGCTTAGCGGCCGGGACAGGGTCTTTCACTGAAGCTTTCTTT. This gives the protein CASSLAAGTGSFTEAFF.

The J gene is TRBJ2-1, the V gene TRBV7-2; no clear D. With 2 bases removed from V and 1 base from J, the gap between germline ends came to 9 bases. This CDR3 is built from 15 residues. CDR1 and CDR2 from the germline V gene are SGHTA and FQGNSA. The CDR3 DNA is TGTGCCAGCAGCTTAAGGTTCGGTTCCTACAATGAGCAGTTCTTC. As protein: CASSLRFGSYNEQFF.

This chain uses TRBV7-2 with TRBJ2-7; TRBD2 agrees at 14 bases. Germline CDR1 reads SGHTA; CDR2 reads FQGNSA. V shed 2 bases, J shed 4 bases, and the junction held 10 bases outside the gene matches. The CDR3 contains 18 residues. The CDR3 coding sequence is TGTGCCAGCAGCTTAATGGGACTAGCGGGAGCAACTCATTACGAGCAGTACTTC. It codes for CASSLMGLAGATHYEQYF.

This chain uses TRBV6-5 with TRBJ1-4; TRBD1 is a possible D gene (5 bases). Germline values: CDR1 MNHEY, CDR2 SVGAGI. V lost 8 bases and J 8 bases, leaving 15 bases between the germline ends. The CDR3 totals 13 residues. CDR3 protein: CASHPQGHEKLFF. The CDR3 DNA reads TGTGCCAGCCACCCGCAGGGTCACGAAAAACTGTTTTTT.

The rearrangement joins TRBV4-2 to TRBJ2-2; tentatively, D is TRBD2 (6 bases). CDR3 length: 16 residues. V dropped 5 bases and J dropped 4 bases, with 17 bases sitting between them. Germline V gives CDR1 LGHNA, CDR2 YNFKEQ. The CDR3 is CASSFFAGTSTGELFF. In DNA form, the CDR3 reads TGTGCCAGCAGCTTTTTTGCGGGGACCAGCACCGGGGAGCTGTTTTTT.

The genes are TRBV15 and TRBJ2-6, with D unresolved. The CDR3 has 16 residues. The ends were cut back, 8 bases at V and 0 bases at J, with 14 bases in the middle. Germline CDR1 is LNHNV and CDR2 is YYDKDF (reference sequence). CDR3 coding DNA: TGTGCCACCGCCCCGAGGCCATTCTCTGGGGCCAACGTCCTGACTTTC. It encodes CATAPRPFSGANVLTF.

J is TRBJ2-6 and V is TRBV6-5; D call uncertain. CDR1 and CDR2 (germline): MNHEY, SVGAGI. Trimming cost V 5 bases and J 1 base, with 3 bases left between them. This CDR3 is 13 amino acids long. The CDR3 sequence: CASSASGANVLTF. CDR3 bases: TGTGCCAGCAGTGCTTCTGGGGCCAACGTCCTGACTTTC.

The CDR3 DNA is TGTGCCAGCAGTTTTGGGACAGGGGCCGTGGAGGCCACCATATATTTT. Amino acid sequence: CASSFGTGAVEATIYF. The chain links TRBV28 to TRBJ1-3, with TRBD1 identical over 10 bases. Germline V gene data show CDR1 as MDHEN and CDR2 as SYDVKM. The CDR3 sequence is 16 residues long. The V segment lost 3 bases and the J segment 9 bases; nucleotides outside the gene matches: 11.

The chain uses TRBV7-9 and TRBJ1-2, with TRBD1 as a possible D gene (6 bases). The length of the CDR3 is 13 residues. Germline values: CDR1 SEHNR, CDR2 FQNEAQ (reference sequence). Trimming cost V 1 base and J 8 bases, with 11 bases left between them. CDR3 loop: CASSLEQGHGYTF. DNA of the CDR3: TGTGCCAGCAGCTTAGAGCAGGGGCACGGCTACACCTTC.

The chain joins TRBV7-8 to TRBJ2-3; TRBD2 agrees at 7 bases. This CDR3 has 15 residues. Germline V gene data show CDR1 as SGHVS and CDR2 as FQNEAQ. Trimming cost V 5 bases and J 3 bases; bases outside gene matches: 8. The CDR3 nucleotides read TGTGCCAGCAGCCCAACCGGGACTACAACAGATACGCAGTATTTT. This sequence encodes CASSPTGTTTDTQYF.

This rearrangement joins TRBV7-3 to TRBJ2-1; D unresolved. Trimming removed 0 bases from V and 7 bases from J, with 7 bases in between. Germline V gene lookup returns CDR1 SGHTA and CDR2 FQGTGA. The CDR3 has 13 amino acids. The CDR3 bases are TGTGCCAGCAGCTTAACGTTGGGGAATGAGCAGTTCTTC. It specifies CASSLTLGNEQFF.

The rearrangement links TRBV5-1 to TRBJ2-6; no clear D gene. Germline V gene sequence: CDR1 SGHRS, CDR2 YFSETQ. CDR3 length: 14 residues. The ends were cut back, 7 bases at V and 0 bases at J, with 8 bases in the middle. CDR3 DNA sequence: TGCGCCAGCTCACTCGTCTCTGGGGCCAACGTCCTGACTTTC. It codes for CASSLVSGANVLTF.

This rearrangement joins TRBV29-1 to TRBJ2-7, with D tentatively TRBD1 (6 bases). V lost 4 bases, J lost 2 bases, and 9 bases lay in between. There are 12 residues in the CDR3. From germline, CDR1 is SQVTM and CDR2 ANQGSEA. The CDR3, as DNA: TGCAGCGTTGGAGCAGGGGCCTACGAGCAGTACTTC. Translating gives CSVGAGAYEQYF.

The chain joins TRBV6-4 to TRBJ2-3; 10 bases are a match to TRBD2. There are 15 residues in the CDR3. Germline CDR1 is MRHNA and CDR2 is SNTAGT. J lost 0 bases, V lost 6 bases, and 3 bases had no gene match. The CDR3 DNA is TGTGCCAGCAGCCCGGGACTAGCGAGCACAGATACGCAGTATTTT. Encoded protein: CASSPGLASTDTQYF.

The rearrangement joins TRBV18 to TRBJ2-4; TRBD2 matches 11 bases. V gave up 5 bases and J gave up 6 bases; unmatched junction bases: 3. The CDR3 has 14 residues. From germline, CDR1 is KGHSH and CDR2 LQKENI. CDR3 sequence: CASSTSGGGNIQYF. Here the CDR3 DNA reads TGTGCCAGCTCAACTAGCGGGGGAGGAAACATTCAGTACTTC.

This rearrangement joins TRBV2 to TRBJ1-1, with D unresolved. Germline V lookup: CDR1 SNHLY, CDR2 FYNNEI. This CDR3 region has 13 residues. V gave up 7 bases and J gave up 1 base, with 10 bases separating them. The CDR3 region has the DNA TGTGCCAGCACCGAGTGGGGGAACACTGAAGCTTTCTTT. Protein sequence: CASTEWGNTEAFF.

This chain joins TRBV5-5 and TRBJ2-5; D is perhaps TRBD2 (6 bases). The closer fit of TRBJ2-7 to the DNA end suggests the J call may be wrong. CDR3 length: 14 residues. Per the germline V gene, CDR1 is SGHKS and CDR2 is YYEKEE (reference sequence). CDR3 residues: CASSLGSGGHEQYF. The CDR3 coding sequence is TGTGCCAGCAGCCTCGGGAGTGGGGGTCACGAGCAGTACTTC.

J is TRBJ1-2 and V is TRBV2; D possibly corresponds to TRBD1 (5 bases). Germline values: CDR1 SNHLY, CDR2 FYNNEI. Trimming removed 3 bases at V and 4 bases at J, with 15 bases between. The CDR3 consists of 15 residues. Here the CDR3 reads CASSEGGSGTYGYTF. As DNA, the CDR3 is TGTGCCAGCAGTGAGGGTGGGTCAGGGACCTATGGCTACACCTTC.

CDR3 coding DNA: TGTGCCAGCAGTTGGAACTCTGGAAACACCATATATTTT. This codes for CASSWNSGNTIYF. The chain links TRBV6-5 to TRBJ1-3; D gene uncertain. The germline V gene has CDR1 MNHEY and CDR2 SVGAGI. This CDR3 is 13 amino acids long. Trimming cost V 4 bases and J 0 bases, with 4 bases left between them.

The chain recombines TRBV29-1 with TRBJ2-1; the D is unclear. The CDR3 spans 13 residues. Germline CDR1 and CDR2: SQVTM and ANQGSEA. V was pared by 6 bases and J by 8 bases, with 17 bases between. DNA for the CDR3: TGCAGCGTCAAGTCTGGTTTTTACGATGAGCAGTTCTTC. Translated: CSVKSGFYDEQFF.

The chain couples TRBV5-1 to TRBJ2-3, with 8 nucleotides matching TRBD1. With 4 bases clipped from V and 0 bases from J, the junction kept 16 bases outside the gene matches. The CDR3 runs to 19 residues. Germline values: CDR1 SGHRS, CDR2 YFSETQ. The CDR3 loop reads CASSHPTGATSTSTDTQYF. As DNA, the CDR3 is TGCGCCAGCAGCCACCCGACAGGGGCGACCTCTACTAGCACAGATACGCAGTATTTT.

This chain uses TRBV28 with TRBJ2-7; D is unresolved. Trimming pared 6 bases from V and 3 bases from J, leaving 6 bases between. The CDR3 covers 11 residues. Germline assignment: CDR1 MDHEN and CDR2 SYDVKM. The CDR3 is CASRTSYEQYF. The CDR3 region has the DNA TGTGCCAGCAGGACCAGCTACGAGCAGTACTTC. The variable domain in full, with the rest retrieved from reference TRBV28 and TRBJ2-7, is DVKVTQSSRYLVKRTGEKVFLECVQDMDHENMFWYRQDPGLGLRLIYFSYDVKMKEKGDIPEGYSVSREKKERFSLILESASTNQTSMYLCASRTSYEQYFGPGTRLTVT.